This T cell receptor beta chain was retrieved from a study of CD8 T cells in Susac syndrome. Findings of the study overall: Regarding the TCR sequencing and HLA analysis, the study admitted that a relatively small number of individuals were involved.

The V end was cut by 1 base, the J end by 6 bases, with 19 bases between. The CDR3 extends over 17 amino acids. From germline, CDR1 is LNHNV and CDR2 YYDKDF (reference sequence). Remarks on this clonotype: The antigen is unknown.

Random hexamers were used to reverse transcribe an amount of roughly 0.5 to 1 ug RNA. With immunoSEQ multiplex PCR, TCR beta CDR3 was amplified across 54 Vbeta and 13 Jbeta. A single record per CDR3 protein comes from TCRdb applying MiXCR to the immunoSEQ multiplex PCR reads. Of roughly 180,000 distinct CDR3 sequences in the sample, around 94% were seen once. TCR beta from blood CD8+ and CD4+ T cells was sequenced. TEMRA cells were FACS-enriched, while CD8+ and CD4+ T cells were negatively isolated. The sample comprised CD4+ T cells from PBMCs. This TCR came from a human donor in good health. The chain joins TRBV15 to TRBJ1-5; tentative D call: TRBD1 (5 bases). The chain's CDR3 is CATSRGAERGEGQPQHF. The CDR3 nucleotides read TGTGCCACCAGCAGAGGTGCTGAGAGAGGGGAGGGTCAGCCCCAGCATTTT.